These T cell receptor beta chains were read from a single sample in a study of cytomegalovirus exposure and HLA in healthy donors. Clones were sequenced by immunoSEQ multiplex PCR, and TCRdb holds only the in-frame ones, with some missing. The data contain about 99,000 clones, 79% of them singletons. Sequencing used PBMCs. The source of these receptors is a male donor in good health and CMV-seropositive. Both conserved end residues are part of each CDR3.

J | V | CDR3
TRBJ1-1 | TRBV7-9 | CASSLQPNTEAFF
TRBJ2-1 | TRBV5-4 | CASSSNRDTRYNEQFF
TRBJ1-3 | TRBV7-8 | CASSLGQGAAGNTIYF
TRBJ2-1 | TRBV7-9 | CASSTAGGPGNEQFF
TRBJ2-1 | TRBV6-5 | CASGTAYNEQFF
TRBJ1-3 | TRBV7-2 | CASSDRQASGNTIYF
TRBJ2-7 | TRBV5-1 | CASSCAQGTLCLNSYEQYF
TRBJ2-4 | TRBV7-2 | CASSPRLQAKNIQYF
TRBJ2-5 | TRBV29-1 | CSAGKGASSQETQYF
TRBJ2-1 | TRBV30 | CAWSGTGEQFF
TRBJ1-1 | TRBV7-2 | CASSTQLPRQGVGNTEAFF
TRBJ1-3 | TRBV15 | CATSSVGNTIYF
TRBJ1-6 | TRBV30 | CAWKDWPYNSPLHF
TRBJ1-1 | TRBV2 | CASRTKGTGGTEAFF
TRBJ2-7 | TRBV2 | CASSETGLALGNYEQYF
TRBJ2-7 | TRBV2 | CASSEALIYEQYF
TRBJ1-2 | TRBV2 | CASSEGTAYGYTF
TRBJ2-4 | TRBV27 | CASSPGTVTPLAKNIQYF
TRBJ1-2 | TRBV2 | CASSEQGADYGYTF
TRBJ1-1 | TRBV4-3 | CASSQARTPMNTEAFF
TRBJ2-3 | TRBV5-1 | CASKDRSPDTQYF
TRBJ1-2 | TRBV4-3 | CASSANRGLRVRGYTF
TRBJ2-3 | TRBV18 | CASSFGLAPDTQYF
TRBJ2-5 | TRBV19 | CASSQQGAVETQYF
TRBJ1-4 | TRBV25-1 | CASSVTGAELFF
TRBJ2-7 | TRBV20-1 | CSAGGQYEQYF
TRBJ1-5 | TRBV30 | CAWSVGGTGNQPQHF
TRBJ2-4 | TRBV6-1 | CASSAPDNLLYF
TRBJ1-2 | TRBV7-9 | CASSLVAGSYGYTF
TRBJ2-2 | TRBV30 | CAWSVPPGELFF
TRBJ2-7 | TRBV7-2 | CASRSPGLVGEQYF
TRBJ1-5 | TRBV6-5 | CASSASGQNNQPQHF
TRBJ1-1 | TRBV6-6 | CASSYSRPPNTEAFF
TRBJ2-3 | TRBV4-2 | CASSQDRQGGTDTQYF
TRBJ1-3 | TRBV11-3 | CASSAPGESGNTIYF
TRBJ2-3 | TRBV30 | CAWSEGPSGTDTQYF
TRBJ2-7 | TRBV4-1 | CASSQATSGPSSYEQYF
TRBJ2-3 | TRBV9 | CASSPRGFIGTDTQYF
TRBJ1-1 | TRBV2 | CASSERQAVWAEAFF
TRBJ1-5 | TRBV2 | CASRVQVSNQPQHF
TRBJ1-1 | TRBV27 | CASSPGRAGTFF
TRBJ1-1 | TRBV7-2 | CASSLVISTEAFF
TRBJ2-5 | TRBV20-1 | CSARFRETQYF
TRBJ2-1 | TRBV7-3 | CASSPSGASGGAYEQFF
TRBJ1-2 | TRBV5-1 | CASSLGGQGYYGYTF
TRBJ2-4 | TRBV7-6 | CASSLGPVRGPKNIQYF
TRBJ2-5 | TRBV9 | CASSVESGTGGGETQYF
TRBJ2-3 | TRBV7-2 | CASTLSGGVADTQYF
TRBJ2-1 | TRBV15 | CATSRGQGRDNEQFF